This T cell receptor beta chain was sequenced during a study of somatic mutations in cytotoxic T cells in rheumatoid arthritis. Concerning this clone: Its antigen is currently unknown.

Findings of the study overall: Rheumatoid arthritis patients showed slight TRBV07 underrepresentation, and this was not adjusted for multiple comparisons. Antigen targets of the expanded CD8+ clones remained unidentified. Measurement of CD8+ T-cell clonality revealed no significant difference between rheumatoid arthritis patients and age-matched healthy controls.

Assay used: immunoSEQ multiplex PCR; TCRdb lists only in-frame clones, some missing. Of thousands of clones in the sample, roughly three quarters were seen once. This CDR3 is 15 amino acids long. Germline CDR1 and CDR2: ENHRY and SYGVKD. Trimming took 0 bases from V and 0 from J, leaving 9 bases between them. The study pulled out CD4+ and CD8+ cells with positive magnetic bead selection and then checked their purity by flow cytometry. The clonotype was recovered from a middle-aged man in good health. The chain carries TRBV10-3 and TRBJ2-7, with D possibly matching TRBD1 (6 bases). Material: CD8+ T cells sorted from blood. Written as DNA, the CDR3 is TGTGCCATCAGTGAGTCCCAGGGGTCCTCCTACGAGCAGTACTTC. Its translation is CAISESQGSSYEQYF.